This entry lists 12 T cell receptor beta chains sequenced from one sample in a study of cytomegalovirus exposure and HLA in healthy donors. This PCR relied on a set of 60 Vbeta primers and 13 Jbeta primers. TCRdb's table, derived via immunoSEQ multiplex PCR, lists solely in-frame clones and lacks some. The sample has 120,000 to 150,000 clones, roughly 80% seen once. The specimen was PBMCs. The source is a woman in her thirties or forties in good health and CMV-seropositive.

This chain connects TRBV30 to TRBJ1-2; D not resolved. The CDR3 length is 12 residues. The germline gives CDR1 GTSNPN, CDR2 SVGIG (reference sequence). V shed 5 bases and J shed 2 bases, with 9 bases lying between them. The CDR3 coding sequence is TGTGCCTGGGGCGGGTACAACTATGGCTACACCTTC. Translation gives CAWGGYNYGYTF. Drawing the rest from reference TRBV30 and TRBJ1-2, the complete variable domain is SQTIHQWPATLVQPVGSPLSLECTVEGTSNPNLYWYRQAAGRGLQLLFYSVGIGQISSEVPQNLSASRPQDRQFILSSKKLLLSDSGFYLCAWGGYNYGYTFGSGTRLTVV.

This chain uses TRBV5-1 with TRBJ2-7; the match to TRBD1 covers 7 bases. The CDR3 consists of 15 residues. J lost 5 bases, V lost 0 bases, and 8 bases had no gene match. Germline CDR1 SGHRS, CDR2 YFSETQ. The CDR3 bases are TGCGCCAGCAGCTTGGCGACAGGGTCCTTCAACGAGCAGTACTTC. This sequence encodes CASSLATGSFNEQYF.

The chain links TRBV7-3 to TRBJ2-7; D is possibly TRBD1 (6 bases). The CDR3 has 17 amino acids. Per the germline V gene, CDR1 is SGHTA and CDR2 is FQGTGA. Trimming pared 3 bases from V and 2 bases from J, leaving 20 bases between. CDR3 DNA: TGTGCCAGCAGCTTGGGGTCGACAGGAAAGGGGACCTACGAGCAGTACTTC. Amino acids: CASSLGSTGKGTYEQYF.

The chain combines TRBV6-1 with TRBJ1-1; maybe TRBD1 (6 bases). The CDR3 consists of 13 residues. Per the germline V gene, CDR1 is MNHNS and CDR2 is SASEGT. Trimming left V 5 bases short and J 7 bases short, with 14 bases between. This CDR3 is CASSTPGQIEAFF. CDR3 nucleotides: TGTGCCAGCAGTACCCCAGGACAGATTGAAGCTTTCTTT.

The V and J genes are TRBV4-1 and TRBJ2-1, with D maybe TRBD2 (6 bases). This CDR3 has 13 amino acids. Trimming removed 4 bases at V and 5 bases at J, with 9 bases between. Germline CDR1 MGHRA, CDR2 YSYEKL. CDR3 sequence reads: CASSLGLNNEQFF. The CDR3 region has the DNA TGCGCCAGCAGCCTAGGACTAAACAATGAGCAGTTCTTC.

The V and J genes are TRBV5-6 and TRBJ2-3; D is unclear. V lost 1 base and J lost 4, with 13 bases in between. The CDR3 is made up of 15 amino acids. Germline values: CDR1 SGHDT, CDR2 YYEEEE. In nucleotides, the CDR3 is TGTGCCAGCAGCTTGAGCACGTTCACTCCAGATACGCAGTATTTT. Translated, it gives CASSLSTFTPDTQYF.

The gene calls are TRBV28 and TRBJ1-4; D is possibly TRBD1 (6 bases). This CDR3 spans 14 amino acids. V was shortened by 7 bases and J by 10 bases, with 19 bases between the two germline ends. CDR1 is MDHEN and CDR2 is SYDVKM in the germline V gene. The chain's CDR3 is CASTLGGAKGKLFF. CDR3 sequence (DNA): TGTGCCAGCACCCTAGGGGGGGCCAAAGGAAAACTGTTTTTT.

The rearrangement uses TRBV7-8 and TRBJ1-5; D unclear. Trimming removed 5 bases at V and 1 base at J, with 15 bases between. The V gene's germline CDR1 is SGHVS and CDR2 FQNEAQ. CDR3 length: 16 amino acids. The chain's CDR3 is CASSPSISASNQPQHF. The CDR3 bases are TGTGCCAGCAGCCCATCGATTTCAGCGAGCAATCAGCCCCAGCATTTT.

The V call is TRBV7-2, the J call TRBJ2-3, with D possibly TRBD2 on 6 matching bases. Germline values: CDR1 SGHTA, CDR2 FQGNSA. Trimming took off 10 bases at V and 1 base at J, with 15 bases between the two ends. The CDR3 has 14 residues. CDR3 DNA: TGTGCCAATAGGCGGGGCCCTGGCACAGATACGCAGTATTTT. Amino acids: CANRRGPGTDTQYF.

The chain uses TRBV19 and TRBJ2-5, with 9 bases identical to TRBD2. The closer fit of TRBJ2-7 to the DNA end suggests the J call may be wrong. CDR3 length equals 14 residues. Germline V CDR1 and CDR2: LNHDA, SQIVND (reference sequence). DNA for the CDR3: TGTGCCAGTAGTACTAGCGGGGAACCCTACGAGCAGTACTTC. Its protein is CASSTSGEPYEQYF.

The chain uses TRBV6-1 and TRBJ2-5; D is uncertain. V gave up 3 bases and J gave up 5 bases, with 7 bases separating them. Germline values: CDR1 MNHNS, CDR2 SASEGT. CDR3 length equals 12 residues. CDR3 loop: CASSDQYETQYF. DNA of the CDR3: TGTGCCAGCAGTGATCAGTACGAGACCCAGTACTTC.

The CDR3 loop reads CASSSPPGQGDNEQFF. The CDR3 coding sequence is TGTGCCAGCAGCTCACCCCCGGGACAGGGAGACAATGAGCAGTTCTTC. The rearrangement uses TRBV7-9 and TRBJ2-1, with TRBD1 identical over 9 bases. CDR1 is SEHNR and CDR2 is FQNEAQ in the germline V gene (reference sequence). J was trimmed by 5 bases and V by 4 bases; bases with no gene match: 9. The CDR3 length is 16 residues.